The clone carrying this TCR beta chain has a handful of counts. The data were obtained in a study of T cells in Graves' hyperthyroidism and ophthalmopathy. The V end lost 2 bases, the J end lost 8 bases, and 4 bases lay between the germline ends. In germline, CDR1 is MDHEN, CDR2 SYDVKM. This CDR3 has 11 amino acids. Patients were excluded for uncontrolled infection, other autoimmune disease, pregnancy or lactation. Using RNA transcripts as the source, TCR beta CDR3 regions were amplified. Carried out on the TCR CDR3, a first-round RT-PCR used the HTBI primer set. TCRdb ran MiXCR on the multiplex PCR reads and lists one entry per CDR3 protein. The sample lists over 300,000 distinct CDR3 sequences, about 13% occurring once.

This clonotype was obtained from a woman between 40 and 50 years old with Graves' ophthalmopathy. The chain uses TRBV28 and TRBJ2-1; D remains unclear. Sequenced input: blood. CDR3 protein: CASSLNDEQFF. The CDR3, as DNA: TGTGCCAGCAGTTTAAACGATGAGCAGTTCTTC. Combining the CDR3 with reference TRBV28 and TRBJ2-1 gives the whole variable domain DVKVTQSSRYLVKRTGEKVFLECVQDMDHENMFWYRQDPGLGLRLIYFSYDVKMKEKGDIPEGYSVSREKKERFSLILESASTNQTSMYLCASSLNDEQFFGPGTRLTVL.